Sequencing of this T cell receptor beta chain was carried out in a study of cytomegalovirus exposure and HLA in healthy donors. Findings and caveats of the study: Analyzed later, association rates of TCRs varied across HLA loci, with DRB1 most and HLA-C fewest. The productive fraction for most TCR beta V segments was about 87% or about 30% in an earlier analysis.

As regards this clone: Its antigen is not known.

While unrecorded immune exposures were likely, the donors were nominally healthy when sampled. Use of 60 Vbeta and 13 Jbeta primers characterized the PCR. The data were produced by immunoSEQ multiplex PCR, yet TCRdb's version contains in-frame clones alone and is incomplete. The top ten hold 2.5% to 3% of the sample, which has roughly 110,000 clones, 79% seen once. CDR1 is LNHDA, CDR2 SQIVND, per germline (reference sequence). The CDR3 spans 15 residues. The V call is TRBV19, the J call TRBJ2-5, with TRBD2 matching 7 bases. The DNA end is a closer match to TRBJ2-7, so the J assignment may be wrong. What was sequenced was PBMCs. The clonotype was recovered from a woman under 30 in good health and CMV-seropositive. CDR3 bases: TGTGCCAGTAGTATATTTGCGGGGGTCTCCTACGAGCAGTACTTC. This gives the protein CASSIFAGVSYEQYF.